This is a list of T cell receptor beta chains from one sample in a study of blood T cell repertoires in COVID-19. Assay used: immunoSEQ multiplex PCR; TCRdb lists only in-frame clones, some missing. The table lists roughly 140,000 clones, 80% to 90% of them singletons. Sequenced material: peripheral blood. These TCRs come from a woman in her 70s with acute or convalescent COVID-19. CDR3s include the opening cysteine and the closing phenylalanine or tryptophan. D genes are given only for firm matches. Clone sizes are given selectively: once, few, many, or a class where the clone is expanded.

d_gene: .
abundance: .
j_gene: TRBJ1-2
v_gene: TRBV7-2
CDR3nt: TGTGCCAGCAGCTTAGCTACAGGCCCTTCCACCTTT
CDR3aa: CASSLATGPSTF

d_gene: .
abundance: .
j_gene: TRBJ1-2
v_gene: TRBV29-1
CDR3nt: TGCAGCGGGGGGCAGACAAACTATGGCTACACCTTC
CDR3aa: CSGGQTNYGYTF

d_gene: .
abundance: few
j_gene: TRBJ2-3
v_gene: TRBV4-3
CDR3nt: TGCGCCAGCAGCCCGAGGGCTGGAGATACGCAGTATTTT
CDR3aa: CASSPRAGDTQYF

d_gene: TRBD1
abundance: .
j_gene: TRBJ1-6
v_gene: TRBV7-9
CDR3nt: TGTGCCAGCAGAGCAGGGGGAGGATCACCCCTCCACTTT
CDR3aa: CASRAGGGSPLHF

d_gene: .
abundance: .
j_gene: TRBJ1-6
v_gene: TRBV20-1
CDR3nt: TGCAGTGCCGCCAGTGGTTCACCCCTCCACTTT
CDR3aa: CSAASGSPLHF

d_gene: TRBD1
abundance: .
j_gene: TRBJ1-1
v_gene: TRBV6-6
CDR3nt: TGTGCCAGCAGCCCACAGGGGGCCGACACTGAAGCTTTCTTT
CDR3aa: CASSPQGADTEAFF

d_gene: .
abundance: .
j_gene: TRBJ1-1
v_gene: TRBV28
CDR3nt: TGTGCCAGCAGTCGAGTTAACACTGAAGCTTTCTTT
CDR3aa: CASSRVNTEAFF

d_gene: TRBD1
abundance: .
j_gene: TRBJ1-6
v_gene: TRBV9
CDR3nt: TGTGCCAGCAGCGTGGGACAGGGGGGTTCACCCCTCCACTTT
CDR3aa: CASSVGQGGSPLHF

d_gene: .
abundance: .
j_gene: TRBJ1-1
v_gene: TRBV12-3/TRBV12-4
CDR3nt: TGTGCCAGCAGTTTAGCGGGGAGGACTCAAGCTTTCTTT
CDR3aa: CASSLAGRTQAFF

d_gene: .
abundance: .
j_gene: TRBJ2-5
v_gene: TRBV19
CDR3nt: TGTGCCACCCAGGGGGGACGTGAGACCCAGTACTTC
CDR3aa: CATQGGRETQYF

d_gene: TRBD1
abundance: .
j_gene: TRBJ2-2
v_gene: TRBV6-5
CDR3nt: TGTGCCAGCAGGAGACAGGGGGCGAACACCGGGGAGCTGTTTTTT
CDR3aa: CASRRQGANTGELFF

d_gene: .
abundance: .
j_gene: TRBJ1-2
v_gene: TRBV6-2/TRBV6-3
CDR3nt: TGTGCCAGCAGTTACCAGGTCCTCTATGGCTACACCTTC
CDR3aa: CASSYQVLYGYTF

d_gene: TRBD2
abundance: .
j_gene: TRBJ2-7
v_gene: TRBV2
CDR3nt: TGTGCCAGCAGTGGACTAGCGGGGGGGAGCTCCTACGAGCAGTACTTC
CDR3aa: CASSGLAGGSSYEQYF

d_gene: TRBD1
abundance: .
j_gene: TRBJ1-6
v_gene: TRBV9
CDR3nt: TGTGCCAGTTCGACCGGGACAGCTAATTCACCCCTCCACTTT
CDR3aa: CASSTGTANSPLHF

d_gene: .
abundance: .
j_gene: TRBJ1-1
v_gene: TRBV19
CDR3nt: TGTGCCAGTAGTATGAACAGGAACACTGAAGCTTTCTTT
CDR3aa: CASSMNRNTEAFF

d_gene: .
abundance: .
j_gene: TRBJ1-4
v_gene: TRBV3-1/TRBV3-2
CDR3nt: TGTGCCAGCAGCCCCCTAGAGTTATCAACTAATGAAAAACTGTTTTTT
CDR3aa: CASSPLELSTNEKLFF

d_gene: TRBD2
abundance: .
j_gene: TRBJ2-3
v_gene: TRBV10-1
CDR3nt: TGCGCCAGCAGCAAAAGACTAGCCCACACAGATACGCAGTATTTT
CDR3aa: CASSKRLAHTDTQYF

d_gene: TRBD1
abundance: .
j_gene: TRBJ2-6
v_gene: TRBV2
CDR3nt: TGTGCCAGCAGGACAGGGGTCGGGGCCAACGTCCTGACTTTC
CDR3aa: CASRTGVGANVLTF

d_gene: TRBD2
abundance: .
j_gene: TRBJ2-3
v_gene: TRBV11-1
CDR3nt: TGTGCCAGCAGCTCCGGACTAGCGGGGAACACAGATACGCAGTATTTT
CDR3aa: CASSSGLAGNTDTQYF

d_gene: .
abundance: .
j_gene: TRBJ2-5
v_gene: TRBV7-2
CDR3nt: TGTGCCAGCAGCTTAGGGCGGGAGACCCAGTACTTC
CDR3aa: CASSLGRETQYF

d_gene: .
abundance: once
j_gene: TRBJ1-5
v_gene: TRBV7-8
CDR3nt: TGTGCCAGCAGCAACCTCCGACAGATAAATCAGCCCCAGCATTTT
CDR3aa: CASSNLRQINQPQHF

d_gene: .
abundance: .
j_gene: TRBJ1-2
v_gene: TRBV12-3/TRBV12-4
CDR3nt: TGTGCCAGCAGCCTGAACAGGGATGGCTACACCTTC
CDR3aa: CASSLNRDGYTF

d_gene: TRBD1
abundance: .
j_gene: TRBJ1-2
v_gene: TRBV6-2/TRBV6-3
CDR3nt: TGTGCCAGCAGTCCACCTAGACAGGGGACAAACTATGGCTACACCTTC
CDR3aa: CASSPPRQGTNYGYTF

d_gene: TRBD2
abundance: .
j_gene: TRBJ2-1
v_gene: TRBV10-3
CDR3nt: TGTGCCATCAGTGAGTCGATTAGCGGGGGGGCCGGTTACAATGAGCAGTTCTTC
CDR3aa: CAISESISGGAGYNEQFF

d_gene: .
abundance: .
j_gene: TRBJ2-2
v_gene: TRBV5-6
CDR3nt: TGTGCCAGCAGCTTTCTAGGGGCTCGAGGAGCCGGGGAGCTGTTTTTT
CDR3aa: CASSFLGARGAGELFF

d_gene: .
abundance: once
j_gene: TRBJ2-7
v_gene: TRBV19
CDR3nt: TGTGCCAGTAGTATAACCCCTAATGCAGGGGAAGGGGCCTACGAGCAGTACTTC
CDR3aa: CASSITPNAGEGAYEQYF

d_gene: TRBD1
abundance: .
j_gene: TRBJ1-5
v_gene: TRBV28
CDR3nt: TGTGCCAGCAGTTCCCTCCGCGGCGGGACAGGTTATCAGCCCCAGCATTTT
CDR3aa: CASSSLRGGTGYQPQHF

d_gene: .
abundance: .
j_gene: TRBJ2-7
v_gene: TRBV18
CDR3nt: TGTGCCAGCTCACCCCGAAGAGCGGGTTCTAACGAGCAGTACTTC
CDR3aa: CASSPRRAGSNEQYF

d_gene: TRBD1
abundance: .
j_gene: TRBJ1-5
v_gene: TRBV12-3/TRBV12-4
CDR3nt: TGTGCCAGCAGCCGACAGGGGGAACAGCCCCAGCATTTT
CDR3aa: CASSRQGEQPQHF

d_gene: TRBD1
abundance: .
j_gene: TRBJ1-2
v_gene: TRBV5-1
CDR3nt: TGCGCCAGCAGCGTACAGGGGCCGTCCTATGGCTACACCTTC
CDR3aa: CASSVQGPSYGYTF

d_gene: .
abundance: once
j_gene: TRBJ2-3
v_gene: TRBV11-2
CDR3nt: TGTGCCAGCAGCTGGGGCTTTTCTTCTAGCACAGATACGCAGTATTTT
CDR3aa: CASSWGFSSSTDTQYF

d_gene: TRBD1
abundance: .
j_gene: TRBJ2-7
v_gene: TRBV6-6
CDR3nt: TGTGCCACTGAGACTACCGGGACAGGATCCTACGAGCAGTACTTC
CDR3aa: CATETTGTGSYEQYF

d_gene: TRBD2
abundance: once
j_gene: TRBJ2-1
v_gene: TRBV18
CDR3nt: TGTGCCAGCTCACCGGGTCCTAGCGGAGTCTACAATGAGCAGTTCTTC
CDR3aa: CASSPGPSGVYNEQFF

d_gene: TRBD2
abundance: .
j_gene: TRBJ2-7
v_gene: TRBV5-1
CDR3nt: TGCGCCAGCAGCTGGGAAAGCGGGGGGGCGAACGAGCAGTACTTC
CDR3aa: CASSWESGGANEQYF

d_gene: .
abundance: .
j_gene: TRBJ1-5
v_gene: TRBV6-1
CDR3nt: TGTGCCAGCAGTGAGGACAACAATCAGCCCCAGCATTTT
CDR3aa: CASSEDNNQPQHF

d_gene: .
abundance: .
j_gene: TRBJ1-1
v_gene: TRBV18
CDR3nt: TGTGCCAGCTCACCCCAAAGGGCGGGGAACACTGAAGCTTTCTTT
CDR3aa: CASSPQRAGNTEAFF

d_gene: .
abundance: .
j_gene: TRBJ2-2
v_gene: TRBV7-2
CDR3nt: TGTGCCAGCAGCCCGGCCAGGGTCCCTACCGGGGAGCTGTTTTTT
CDR3aa: CASSPARVPTGELFF

d_gene: .
abundance: .
j_gene: TRBJ1-1
v_gene: TRBV4-1
CDR3nt: TGCGCCAGCAGCCAAGATCGGACGCGGGGTTCAGCTGAAGCTTTCTTT
CDR3aa: CASSQDRTRGSAEAFF

d_gene: .
abundance: .
j_gene: TRBJ2-7
v_gene: TRBV7-9
CDR3nt: TGTGCCAGCAGCTTAGTTGGCGGCTACGAGCAGTACTTC
CDR3aa: CASSLVGGYEQYF